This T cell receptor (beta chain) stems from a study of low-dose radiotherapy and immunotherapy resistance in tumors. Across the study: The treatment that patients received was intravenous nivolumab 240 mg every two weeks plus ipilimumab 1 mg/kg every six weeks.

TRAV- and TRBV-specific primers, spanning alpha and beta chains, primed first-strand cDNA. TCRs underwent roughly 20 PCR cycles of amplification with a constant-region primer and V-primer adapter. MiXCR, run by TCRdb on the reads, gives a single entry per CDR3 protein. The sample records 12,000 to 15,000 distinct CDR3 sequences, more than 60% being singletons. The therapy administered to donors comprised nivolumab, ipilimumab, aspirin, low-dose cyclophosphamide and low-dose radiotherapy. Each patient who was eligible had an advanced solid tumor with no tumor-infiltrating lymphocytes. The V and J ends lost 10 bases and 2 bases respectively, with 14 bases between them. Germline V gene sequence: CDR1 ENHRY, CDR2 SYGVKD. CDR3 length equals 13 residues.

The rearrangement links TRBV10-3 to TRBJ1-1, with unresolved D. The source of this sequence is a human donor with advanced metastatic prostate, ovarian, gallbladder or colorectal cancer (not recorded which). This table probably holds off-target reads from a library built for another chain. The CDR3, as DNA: TGTGCCAGCGCTGTTCAGGAAAACACTGAAGCTTTCTTT. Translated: CASAVQENTEAFF.